This is a list of T cell receptor beta chains from one sample in a study of cytomegalovirus exposure and HLA in healthy donors. Produced via immunoSEQ multiplex PCR; TCRdb's table is partial and in-frame only. The sample spans fewer than 75,000 clones; the ten largest clones claim more than 15%. The sequencing sample was made of PBMCs. Receptors were obtained from a boy under 18 in good health and CMV-seronegative. CDR3s include the opening cysteine and the closing phenylalanine or tryptophan. Fields, in order: CDR3 DNA, CDR3 protein, clone size, J gene, D gene, V gene. The D gene is left open where the match is weak. Rows may omit the clone size; those that give it use once, few, many or a size class.

TGCGCCAGCAGCTTGGTACGGCCATTTGGGACAGGGGACAATGAGCAGTTCTTC,CASSLVRPFGTGDNEQFF,NA,TRBJ2-1,TRBD1,TRBV5-1
TGCGCCAGCAGCTCTGACAGAACGAACACCGGGGAGCTGTTTTTT,CASSSDRTNTGELFF,NA,TRBJ2-2,NA,TRBV5-1
TGTGCCAGCAGTTCCCGGACAGTCAATCAGCCCCAGCATTTT,CASSSRTVNQPQHF,NA,TRBJ1-5,NA,TRBV6-5
TGTGCCAGCAGTGGGGGGACTAGCGGGAGCACAGATACGCAGTATTTT,CASSGGTSGSTDTQYF,NA,TRBJ2-3,TRBD2,TRBV6-1
TGTGCCAGCAGTTACTCAGGGGATCCCACTGAAGCTTTCTTT,CASSYSGDPTEAFF,NA,TRBJ1-1,NA,TRBV6-5
TGCGCCAGCAGCTCGACAGGGGGCTATGGCTACACCTTC,CASSSTGGYGYTF,NA,TRBJ1-2,TRBD1,TRBV5-1
TGTGCCAGCAGCTCTCGGATCGGACTCGTCGATGAGCAGTTCTTC,CASSSRIGLVDEQFF,NA,TRBJ2-1,NA,TRBV7-9
TGTGCCAGCAGCTTACAGGACCGTGGAAACACCATATATTTT,CASSLQDRGNTIYF,NA,TRBJ1-3,NA,TRBV5-4
TGTGCCAGCAGCCTGGGCCCCGGACAGGGTGGAGGTCGCGGCTACACCTTC,CASSLGPGQGGGRGYTF,NA,TRBJ1-2,TRBD1,TRBV7-2
TGTGCCACCAAAAATAGCAATCAGCCCCAGCATTTT,CATKNSNQPQHF,medium-sized,TRBJ1-5,NA,TRBV19